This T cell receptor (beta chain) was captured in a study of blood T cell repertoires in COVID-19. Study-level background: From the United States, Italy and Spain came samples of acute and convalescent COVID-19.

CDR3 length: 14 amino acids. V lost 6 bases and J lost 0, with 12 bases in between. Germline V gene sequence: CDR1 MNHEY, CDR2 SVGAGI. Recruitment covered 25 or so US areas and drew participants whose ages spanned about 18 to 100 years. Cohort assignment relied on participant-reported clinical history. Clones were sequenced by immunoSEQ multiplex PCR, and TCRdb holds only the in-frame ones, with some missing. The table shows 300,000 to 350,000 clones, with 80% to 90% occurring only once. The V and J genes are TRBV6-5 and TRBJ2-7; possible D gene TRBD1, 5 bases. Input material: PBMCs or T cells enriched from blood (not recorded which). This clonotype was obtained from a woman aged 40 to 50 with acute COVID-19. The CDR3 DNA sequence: TGTGCCAGCAGCCGATCGACAGACTCCTACGAGCAGTACTTC. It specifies CASSRSTDSYEQYF.